Many counts were recorded for the clone carrying this TCR beta chain. What it binds is unknown. The authors' processing: To classify distant metastasis in papillary thyroid cancer, a model was built from CDR3 differences across clinicopathological groups. TCRdb reprocessed the PCR reads via MiXCR. V and J calls and clone size were set by TCRdb, not the authors. The sample comprises around 12,000 clones, about 30% of which are singletons, and roughly a fifth rests with the top ten. The data originate from a study of metastatic and nonmetastatic thyroid tumors. General study findings and limits: A significant increase in TCR beta diversity was reportedly seen in malignant thyroid tumors relative to benign nodules, in blood and tumor.

All patients reached thyroid surgery having received no treatment beforehand. Trimming pared 5 bases from V and 0 bases from J, leaving 19 bases between. Germline values: CDR1 MNHEY, CDR2 SMNVEV (reference sequence). CDR3 size: 17 residues. The sequenced material came from tumor tissue. The V and J genes are TRBV27 and TRBJ1-1; D uncertain. This TCR was recovered from a female donor with papillary thyroid cancer or a benign thyroid nodule (not recorded which). Some clones in this sample may be carry-over from other donors' samples. CDR3 protein: CASSINPLGSLNTEAFF. DNA of the CDR3: TGTGCCAGCAGTATAAACCCATTGGGCAGCTTGAACACTGAAGCTTTCTTT.